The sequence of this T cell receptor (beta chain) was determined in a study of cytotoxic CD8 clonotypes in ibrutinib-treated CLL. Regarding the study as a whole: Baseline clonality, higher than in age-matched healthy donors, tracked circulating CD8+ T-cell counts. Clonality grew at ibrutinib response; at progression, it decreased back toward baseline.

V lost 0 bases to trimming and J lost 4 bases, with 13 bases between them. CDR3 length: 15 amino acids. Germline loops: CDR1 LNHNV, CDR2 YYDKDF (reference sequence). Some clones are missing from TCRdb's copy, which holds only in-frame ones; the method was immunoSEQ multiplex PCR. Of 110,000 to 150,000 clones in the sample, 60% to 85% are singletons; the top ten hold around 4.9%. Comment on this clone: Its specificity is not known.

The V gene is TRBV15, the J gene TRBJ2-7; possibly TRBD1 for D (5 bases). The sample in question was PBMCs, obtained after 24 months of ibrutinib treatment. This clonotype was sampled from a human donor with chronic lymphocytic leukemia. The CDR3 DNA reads TGTGCCACCAGCAGAGATCCCCAGGGCTTGTACGAGCAGTACTTC. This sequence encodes CATSRDPQGLYEQYF.